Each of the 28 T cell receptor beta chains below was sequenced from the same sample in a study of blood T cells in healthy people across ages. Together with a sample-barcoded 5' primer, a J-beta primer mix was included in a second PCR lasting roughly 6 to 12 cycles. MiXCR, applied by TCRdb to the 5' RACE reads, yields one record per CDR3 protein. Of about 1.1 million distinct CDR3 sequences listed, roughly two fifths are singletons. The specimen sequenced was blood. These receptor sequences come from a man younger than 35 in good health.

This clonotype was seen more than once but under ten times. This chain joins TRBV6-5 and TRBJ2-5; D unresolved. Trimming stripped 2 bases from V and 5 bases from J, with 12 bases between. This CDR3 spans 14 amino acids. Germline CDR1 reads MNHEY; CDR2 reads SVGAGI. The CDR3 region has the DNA TGTGCCAGCAGTTACGGGCAGGTTGGCGAGACCCAGTACTTC. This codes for CASSYGQVGETQYF.

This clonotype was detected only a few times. CDR3 sequence (DNA): TGCGCCAGCAGCTTGGAATCGGGGAGGGAGACCCAGTACTTC. Translating it yields CASSLESGRETQYF. The chain is built from TRBV5-1 and TRBJ2-5; a weak D match, TRBD2 (6 bases). Germline lookup yields CDR1 SGHRS and CDR2 YFSETQ. This CDR3 region has 14 residues. The V gene lost 0 bases and the J gene lost 5 bases, with 11 bases spanning the gap.

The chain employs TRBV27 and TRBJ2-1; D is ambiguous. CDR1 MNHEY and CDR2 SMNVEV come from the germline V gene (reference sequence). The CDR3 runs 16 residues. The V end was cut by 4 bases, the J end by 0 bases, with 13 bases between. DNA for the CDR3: TGTGCCAGCAGTTCGCCCGGAAGGAGCTCCTACAATGAGCAGTTCTTC. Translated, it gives CASSSPGRSSYNEQFF.

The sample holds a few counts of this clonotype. The CDR3 DNA sequence: TGTGCCAGCAGCCCGATCGGCACAGGGAACTATGGCTACACCTTC. This gives the protein CASSPIGTGNYGYTF. This sequence joins TRBV7-6 and TRBJ1-2; TRBD1 might be the D (6 bases). V shed 5 bases and J shed 2 bases, with 15 bases lying between them. The CDR3 sequence is 15 residues long. Looked up from germline, CDR1 is SGHVS and CDR2 is FNYEAQ.

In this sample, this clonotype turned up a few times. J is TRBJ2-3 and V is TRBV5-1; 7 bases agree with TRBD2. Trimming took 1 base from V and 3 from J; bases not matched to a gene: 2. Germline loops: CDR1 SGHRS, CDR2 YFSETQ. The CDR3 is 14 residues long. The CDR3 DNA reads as TGCGCCAGCAGCTTGTGGGGGGGAACAGATACGCAGTATTTT. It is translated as CASSLWGGTDTQYF.

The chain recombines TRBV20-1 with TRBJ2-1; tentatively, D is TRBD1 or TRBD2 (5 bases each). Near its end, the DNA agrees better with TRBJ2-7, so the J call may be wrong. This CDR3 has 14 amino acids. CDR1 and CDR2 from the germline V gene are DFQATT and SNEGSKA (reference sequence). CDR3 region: CSARDPAIYNEQYF. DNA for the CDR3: TGCAGTGCCCGGGACCCCGCAATCTACAATGAGCAGTACTTC.

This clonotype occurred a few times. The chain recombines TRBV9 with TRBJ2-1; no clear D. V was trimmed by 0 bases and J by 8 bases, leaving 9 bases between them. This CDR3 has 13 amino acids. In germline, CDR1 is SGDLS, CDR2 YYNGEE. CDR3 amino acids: CASSVVGNDEQFF. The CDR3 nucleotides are TGTGCCAGCAGCGTAGTAGGGAACGATGAGCAGTTCTTC.

CDR3 DNA: TGCAGTGCTAGAGATAGGAAGACTAGCGACAATGAGCAGTTCTTC. It yields the protein CSARDRKTSDNEQFF. The chain joins TRBV20-1 to TRBJ2-1; 8 bases are a match to TRBD2. V shed 0 bases, J shed 5 bases, and the junction held 6 bases outside the gene matches. Looked up from germline, CDR1 is DFQATT and CDR2 is SNEGSKA (reference sequence). CDR3 length: 15 residues.

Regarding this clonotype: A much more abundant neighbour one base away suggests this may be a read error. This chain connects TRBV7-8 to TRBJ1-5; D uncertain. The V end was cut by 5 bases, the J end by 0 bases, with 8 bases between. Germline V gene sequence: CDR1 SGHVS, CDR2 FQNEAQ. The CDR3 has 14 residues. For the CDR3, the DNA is TGTGCCAGCAGCCTGACAAATAGCAATCAGCCCCAGCATTTT. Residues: CASSLTNSNQPQHF.

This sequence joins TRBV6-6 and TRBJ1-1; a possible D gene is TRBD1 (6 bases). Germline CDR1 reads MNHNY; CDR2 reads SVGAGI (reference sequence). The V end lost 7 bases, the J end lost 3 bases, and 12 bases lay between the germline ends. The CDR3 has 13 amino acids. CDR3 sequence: CASKGGLDTEAFF. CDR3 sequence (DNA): TGTGCCAGCAAGGGGGGGCTCGACACTGAAGCTTTCTTT.

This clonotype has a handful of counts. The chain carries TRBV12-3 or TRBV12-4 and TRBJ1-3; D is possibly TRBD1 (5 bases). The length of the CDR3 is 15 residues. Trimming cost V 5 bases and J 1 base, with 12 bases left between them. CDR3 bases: TGTGCCAGCAGTCCTGTTGGGGGGTCTGGAAACACCATATATTTT. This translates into CASSPVGGSGNTIYF.

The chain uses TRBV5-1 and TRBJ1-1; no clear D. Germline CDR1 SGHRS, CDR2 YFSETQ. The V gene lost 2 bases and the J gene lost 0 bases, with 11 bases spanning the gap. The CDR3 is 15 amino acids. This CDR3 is CASSFWAEMNTEAFF. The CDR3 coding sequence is TGCGCCAGCAGCTTTTGGGCCGAGATGAACACTGAAGCTTTCTTT.

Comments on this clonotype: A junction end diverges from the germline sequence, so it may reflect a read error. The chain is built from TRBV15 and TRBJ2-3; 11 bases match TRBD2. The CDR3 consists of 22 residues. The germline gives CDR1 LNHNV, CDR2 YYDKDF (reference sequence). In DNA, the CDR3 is TGTGCCACCAACAGAGATAGCCCACTAGCGGGGGCACCTTCCCTACCCACAGATACGCAGTATTTT. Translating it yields CATNRDSPLAGAPSLPTDTQYF.

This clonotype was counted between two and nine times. The CDR3 reads CASRISGTPGKGVNTEAFF. CDR3 bases: TGTGCCAGCAGAATATCCGGGACACCCGGGAAGGGGGTGAACACTGAAGCTTTCTTT. The chain links TRBV6-1 to TRBJ1-1; possible D gene TRBD1, 6 bases. The germline V and J ends were trimmed by 6 bases and 0 bases, with 26 bases remaining between them. Germline V CDR1 and CDR2: MNHNS, SASEGT. This CDR3 has 19 amino acids.

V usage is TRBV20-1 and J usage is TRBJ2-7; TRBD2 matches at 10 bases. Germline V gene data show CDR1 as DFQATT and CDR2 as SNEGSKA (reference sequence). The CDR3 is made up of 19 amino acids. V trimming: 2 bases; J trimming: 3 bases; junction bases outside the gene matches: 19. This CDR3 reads CSARPDSGGLRNHDYEQYF. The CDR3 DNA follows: TGCAGTGCTAGACCGGATAGCGGGGGGTTACGAAACCATGACTACGAGCAGTACTTC.

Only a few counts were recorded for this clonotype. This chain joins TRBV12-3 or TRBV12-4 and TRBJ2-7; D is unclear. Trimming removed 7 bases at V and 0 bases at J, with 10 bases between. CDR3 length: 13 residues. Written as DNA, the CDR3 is TGTGCCAGCACCGTCCGCGGCTCCTACGAGCAGTACTTC. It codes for CASTVRGSYEQYF.

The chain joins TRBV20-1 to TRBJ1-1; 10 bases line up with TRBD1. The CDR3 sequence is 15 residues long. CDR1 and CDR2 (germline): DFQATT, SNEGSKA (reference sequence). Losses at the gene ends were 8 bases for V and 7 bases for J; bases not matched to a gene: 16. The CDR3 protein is CSSKNPTGGGGEAFF. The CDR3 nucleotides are TGCAGTTCAAAAAACCCGACAGGGGGCGGGGGTGAAGCTTTCTTT.

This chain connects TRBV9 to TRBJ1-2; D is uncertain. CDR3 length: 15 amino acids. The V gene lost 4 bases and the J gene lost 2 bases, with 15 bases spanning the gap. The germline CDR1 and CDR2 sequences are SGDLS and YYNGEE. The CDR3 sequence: CASSQTLSGNYGYTF. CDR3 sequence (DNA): TGTGCCAGCAGCCAGACTCTGTCGGGAAACTATGGCTACACCTTC.

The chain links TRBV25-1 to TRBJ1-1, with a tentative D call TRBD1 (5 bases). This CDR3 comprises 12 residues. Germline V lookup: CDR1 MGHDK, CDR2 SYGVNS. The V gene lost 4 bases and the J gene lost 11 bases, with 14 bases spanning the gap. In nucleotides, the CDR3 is TGTGCCAGCAGTGGGGGGATAGGGAATGCTTTCTTT. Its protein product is CASSGGIGNAFF.

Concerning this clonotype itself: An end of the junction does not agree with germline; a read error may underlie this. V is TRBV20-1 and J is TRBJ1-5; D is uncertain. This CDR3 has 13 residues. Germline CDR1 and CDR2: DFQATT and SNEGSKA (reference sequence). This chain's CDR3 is CSARMPDNQPQHF. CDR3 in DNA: TGCAGTGCTAGAATGCCGGATAATCAGCCTCAGCATTTT.

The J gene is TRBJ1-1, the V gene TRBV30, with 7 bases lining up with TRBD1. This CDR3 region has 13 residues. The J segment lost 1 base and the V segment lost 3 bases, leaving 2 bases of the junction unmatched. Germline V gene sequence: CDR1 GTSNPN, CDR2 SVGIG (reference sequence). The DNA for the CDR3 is TGTGCCTGGAGCAGGGGGGGGAACACTGAAGCTTTCTTT. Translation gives CAWSRGGNTEAFF.

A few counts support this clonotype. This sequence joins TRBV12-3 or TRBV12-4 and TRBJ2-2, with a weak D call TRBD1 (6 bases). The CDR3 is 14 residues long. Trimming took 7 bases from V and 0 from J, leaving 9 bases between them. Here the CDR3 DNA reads TGTGCCAGCAAGGGGGAGTCGAACACCGGGGAGCTGTTTTTT. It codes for CASKGESNTGELFF.

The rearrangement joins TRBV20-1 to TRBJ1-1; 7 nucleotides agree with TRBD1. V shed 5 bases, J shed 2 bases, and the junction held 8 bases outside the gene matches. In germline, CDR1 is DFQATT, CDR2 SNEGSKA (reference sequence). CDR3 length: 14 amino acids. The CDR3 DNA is TGCAGTGCTCCCAGGGGGACGGCAAACACTGAAGCTTTCTTT. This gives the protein CSAPRGTANTEAFF.

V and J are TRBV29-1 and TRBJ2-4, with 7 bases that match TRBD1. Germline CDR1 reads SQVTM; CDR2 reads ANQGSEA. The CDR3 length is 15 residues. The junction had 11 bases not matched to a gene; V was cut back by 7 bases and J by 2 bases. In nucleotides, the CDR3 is TGCAGCGGGGTTACAGGGGAAGTTTCCAAAAACATTCAGTACTTC. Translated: CSGVTGEVSKNIQYF. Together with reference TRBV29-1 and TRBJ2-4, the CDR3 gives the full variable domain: SAVISQKPSRDICQRGTSLTIQCQVDSQVTMMFWYRQQPGQSLTLIATANQGSEATYESGFVIDKFPISRPNLTFSTLTVSNMSPEDSSIYLCSGVTGEVSKNIQYFGAGTRLSVL.

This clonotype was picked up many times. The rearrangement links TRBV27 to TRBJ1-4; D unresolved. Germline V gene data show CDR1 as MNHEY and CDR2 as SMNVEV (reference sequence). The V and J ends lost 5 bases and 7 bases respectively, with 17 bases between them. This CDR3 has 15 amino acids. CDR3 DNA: TGTGCCAGCAGTCCAAAGCTTTGGGTAGCTGAAAAACTGTTTTTT. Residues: CASSPKLWVAEKLFF.

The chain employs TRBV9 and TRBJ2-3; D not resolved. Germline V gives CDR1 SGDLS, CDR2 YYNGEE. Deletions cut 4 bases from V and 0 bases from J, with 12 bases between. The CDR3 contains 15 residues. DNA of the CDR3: TGTGCCAGCAGCACCCGGACCGAAAGCACAGATACGCAGTATTTT. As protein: CASSTRTESTDTQYF.

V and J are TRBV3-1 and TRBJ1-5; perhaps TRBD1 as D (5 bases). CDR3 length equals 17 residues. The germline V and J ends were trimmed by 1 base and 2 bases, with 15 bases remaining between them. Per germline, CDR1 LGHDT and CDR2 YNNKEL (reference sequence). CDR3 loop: CASSQAGDVRGNQPQHF. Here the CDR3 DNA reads TGTGCCAGCAGCCAAGCTGGGGACGTTCGGGGCAATCAGCCCCAGCATTTT.

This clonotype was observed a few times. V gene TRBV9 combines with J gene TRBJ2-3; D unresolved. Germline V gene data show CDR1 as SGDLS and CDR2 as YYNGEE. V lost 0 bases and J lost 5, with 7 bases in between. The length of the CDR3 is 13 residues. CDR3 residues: CASSVGGKDTQYF. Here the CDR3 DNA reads TGTGCCAGCAGCGTAGGTGGGAAAGATACGCAGTATTTT.